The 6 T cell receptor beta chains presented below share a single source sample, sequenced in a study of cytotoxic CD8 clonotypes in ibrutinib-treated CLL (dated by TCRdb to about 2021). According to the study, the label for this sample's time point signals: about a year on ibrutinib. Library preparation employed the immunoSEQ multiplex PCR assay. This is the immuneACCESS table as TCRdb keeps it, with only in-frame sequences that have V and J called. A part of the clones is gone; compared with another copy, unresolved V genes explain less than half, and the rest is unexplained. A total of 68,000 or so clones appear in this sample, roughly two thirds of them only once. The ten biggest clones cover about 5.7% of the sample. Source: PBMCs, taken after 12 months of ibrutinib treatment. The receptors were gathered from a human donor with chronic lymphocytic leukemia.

This CDR3 reads CAWSVGKGVQPQHF. CDR3 nucleotides: TGTGCCTGGAGTGTAGGTAAAGGGGTTCAGCCCCAGCATTTT. The chain combines TRBV30 with TRBJ1-5, with TRBD1 as a possible D gene (5 bases). From germline, CDR1 is GTSNPN and CDR2 SVGIG (reference sequence). CDR3 size: 14 residues. V was pared by 0 bases and J by 6 bases, with 12 bases between.

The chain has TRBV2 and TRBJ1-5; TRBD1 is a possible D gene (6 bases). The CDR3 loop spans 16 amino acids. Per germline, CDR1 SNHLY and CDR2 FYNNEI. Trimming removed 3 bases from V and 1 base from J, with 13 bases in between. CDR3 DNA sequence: TGTGCCAGCAGTGAGAGACAGGAGCTCAGCAATCAGCCCCAGCATTTT. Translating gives CASSERQELSNQPQHF. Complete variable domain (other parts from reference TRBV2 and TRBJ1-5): EPEVTQTPSHQVTQMGQEVILRCVPISNHLYFYWYRQILGQKVEFLVSFYNNEISEKSEIFDDQFSVERPDGSNFTLKIRSTKLEDSAMYFCASSERQELSNQPQHFGDGTRLSIL.

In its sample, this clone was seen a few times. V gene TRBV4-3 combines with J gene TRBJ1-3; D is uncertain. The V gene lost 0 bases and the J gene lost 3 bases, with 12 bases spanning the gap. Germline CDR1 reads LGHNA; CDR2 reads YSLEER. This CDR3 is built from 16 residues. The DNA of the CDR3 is TGCGCCAGCAGCCAAGATTGGAGGGCCGGTGGAAACACCATATATTTT. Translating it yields CASSQDWRAGGNTIYF.

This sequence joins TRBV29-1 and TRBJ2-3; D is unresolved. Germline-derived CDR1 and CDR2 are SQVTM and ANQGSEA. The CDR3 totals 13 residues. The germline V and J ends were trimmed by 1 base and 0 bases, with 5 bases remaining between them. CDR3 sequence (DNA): TGCAGCGTTGAAGCCGATAGCACAGATACGCAGTATTTT. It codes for CSVEADSTDTQYF.

CDR3: CASSPQVSREQYF. The CDR3 nucleotides are TGTGCCAGTAGTCCCCAGGTTTCGAGAGAGCAGTACTTC. The V gene is TRBV19, the J gene TRBJ2-7; no reliable D call. Between the trimmed V and J ends, which lost 5 bases and 7 bases, there was a span of 15 bases. CDR3 size: 13 residues. CDR1 and CDR2 from the germline V gene are LNHDA and SQIVND (reference sequence).

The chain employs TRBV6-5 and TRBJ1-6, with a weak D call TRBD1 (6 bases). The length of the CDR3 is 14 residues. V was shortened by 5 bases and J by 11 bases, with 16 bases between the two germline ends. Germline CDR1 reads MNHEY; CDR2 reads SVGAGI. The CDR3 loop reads CASSLTGSAAPLHF. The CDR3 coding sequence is TGTGCCAGCAGTCTTACAGGGTCCGCGGCACCCCTCCACTTT.